Presented here are 8 T cell receptor beta chains from one specimen sequenced in a study of OX40 agonist ivuxolimab in advanced cancers. Data came from immunoSEQ multiplex PCR; TCRdb stores just in-frame clones and leaves some out. The sample consists of 30,000 to 45,000 clones, roughly 82% of them appearing once. Sample: CD4+ or CD8+ T cells sorted from blood, taken in a trial of the OX40 agonist ivuxolimab. These receptors originate from an adult with an advanced solid tumor such as melanoma, head and neck, liver or kidney cancer.

This chain joins TRBV18 and TRBJ1-2; 8 bases are shared with TRBD1. This CDR3 has 15 amino acids. The germline V gene encodes CDR1 KGHSH and CDR2 LQKENI. Trimming took 3 bases from V and 3 from J; bases not matched to a gene: 6. For the CDR3, the DNA is TGTGCCAGCTCACCGCGGGACAGGAGCGACTATGGCTACACCTTC. This sequence encodes CASSPRDRSDYGYTF.

The chain carries TRBV5-4 and TRBJ2-2, with D possibly matching TRBD2 (6 bases). V shed 5 bases and J shed 1 base, with 12 bases lying between them. The germline gives CDR1 SGHNT, CDR2 YYREEE (reference sequence). This CDR3 contains 15 residues. The CDR3 sequence is CASSPGGVNTGELFF. The CDR3 coding sequence is TGTGCCAGCAGTCCCGGCGGGGTGAACACCGGGGAGCTGTTTTTT.

This clone was seen a few times. CDR3 in DNA: TGTGCCAGCAGTCCCCAGGGGACCACTGAAGCTTTCTTT. Protein product: CASSPQGTTEAFF. V usage is TRBV27 and J usage is TRBJ1-1, with D tentatively TRBD1 (6 bases). Deletions cut 5 bases from V and 4 bases from J, with 11 bases between. The length of the CDR3 is 13 residues. CDR1 and CDR2 from the germline V gene are MNHEY and SMNVEV (reference sequence).

The chain uses TRBV6-5 and TRBJ1-2; D call uncertain. V shed 7 bases and J shed 7 bases, with 13 bases lying between them. Germline values: CDR1 MNHEY, CDR2 SVGAGI. The CDR3 contains 12 residues. The CDR3 loop is CASKALGIGYTF. For the CDR3, the DNA is TGTGCCAGCAAGGCTTTGGGGATTGGCTACACCTTC.

This sequence joins TRBV27 and TRBJ2-7, with TRBD2 matching 7 bases. Germline V gene sequence: CDR1 MNHEY, CDR2 SMNVEV (reference sequence). V lost 8 bases, J lost 6 bases, and 22 bases stayed unmatched. CDR3 size: 17 residues. This chain's CDR3 is CASLPWGGTTFGGEQYF. In nucleotides, the CDR3 is TGTGCCAGCCTCCCCTGGGGGGGGACCACCTTCGGCGGCGAGCAGTACTTC.

The chain recombines TRBV11-2 with TRBJ1-2, with D possibly being TRBD1 (6 bases). The V gene's germline CDR1 is SGHAT and CDR2 FQNNGV. Trimming cost V 4 bases and J 3 bases, with 15 bases left between them. CDR3 size: 15 residues. CDR3 DNA: TGTGCCAGCAGCTCCCGAACAGGGAGGGACTATGGCTACACCTTC. This gives the protein CASSSRTGRDYGYTF.

The rearrangement uses TRBV6-5 and TRBJ1-2; 7 bases align to TRBD1. The CDR3 loop spans 13 amino acids. Looked up from germline, CDR1 is MNHEY and CDR2 is SVGAGI. J lost 5 bases, V lost 5 bases, and 5 bases had no gene match. In DNA form, the CDR3 reads TGTGCCAGCAGTCCGACAGGGCTATATGGCTACACCTTC. Protein product: CASSPTGLYGYTF.

The CDR3 spells CARKLPGLAGQRLYNEQFF. The CDR3 DNA is TGTGCCAGAAAACTGCCGGGACTAGCGGGCCAAAGGCTGTACAATGAGCAGTTCTTC. The chain couples TRBV5-8 to TRBJ2-1; 12 bases line up with TRBD2. This CDR3 has 19 residues. Germline CDR1 and CDR2: SGHTS and YDEGEE. V was clipped by 8 bases and J by 4 bases; unmatched bases: 19.